This passage covers 18 T cell receptor beta chains from one sample sequenced in a study of glioma-infiltrating T cells. The iRepertoire nested amplicon-rescue multiplex PCR amplified TCR alpha and beta CDR3s from RNA. TCRdb fed the multiplex PCR reads into MiXCR, producing one record per CDR3 protein. The sample includes around 150,000 distinct CDR3 sequences, roughly two fifths of them seen just once. The specimen sequenced was glioma tissue, nonneoplastic brain tissue, or PBMCs (not recorded which). The origin of the receptors is a human donor with low-grade glioma or glioblastoma, undergoing nonglioma brain surgery, or in good health (not recorded which).

This clonotype was observed once. V usage is TRBV6-1 and J usage is TRBJ2-4; D tentatively reads TRBD1 or TRBD2 (5 bases each). In germline, CDR1 is MNHNS, CDR2 SASEGT. V shed 5 bases and J shed 9 bases, with 20 bases lying between them. The CDR3 covers 15 residues. Here the CDR3 reads CASSPRGRAAGIQYF. The CDR3 region has the DNA TGTGCCAGCAGTCCAAGGGGACGAGCCGCAGGCATTCAGTACTTC.

This clonotype was counted between two and nine times. The chain uses TRBV19 and TRBJ1-1; D is unclear. Germline V gene sequence: CDR1 LNHDA, CDR2 SQIVND (reference sequence). Trimming took off 8 bases at V and 0 bases at J, with 10 bases between the two ends. This CDR3 has 13 residues. The CDR3 DNA sequence: TGTGCCAGTGGCCGGACGATGAACACTGAAGCTTTCTTT. Translation: CASGRTMNTEAFF.

The chain joins TRBV4-1 to TRBJ2-3, with unresolved D. The germline V gene encodes CDR1 MGHRA and CDR2 YSYEKL. The CDR3 totals 13 residues. Trimming took 0 bases from V and 6 from J, leaving 7 bases between them. CDR3 sequence (DNA): TGCGCCAGCAGCCAAGACTATCAGGATACGCAGTATTTT. This translates into CASSQDYQDTQYF.

DNA of the CDR3: TGTGCCAGCACCCCAACTCTGGGGGAGCAGTACTTC. It yields the protein CASTPTLGEQYF. The V call is TRBV12-3 or TRBV12-4, the J call TRBJ2-7; D unclear. Trimming shortened V by 7 bases and J by 7 bases, and 14 bases separated the two germline ends. The CDR3 extends over 12 amino acids.

As regards this clonotype: This may arise from a read error, as a much more abundant clone is one base away. CDR3 nucleotide sequence: TGTGCCAGCAGCTTAGTCCTCCTCGGGATCCAGTACTTC. Amino acids: CASSLVLLGIQYF. This chain links TRBV7-2 with TRBJ2-5, with D tentatively TRBD2 (5 bases). Germline-derived CDR1 and CDR2 are SGHTA and FQGNSA. The V gene lost 1 base and the J gene lost 10 bases, with 13 bases spanning the gap. There are 13 residues in the CDR3.

The sample holds a few counts of this clonotype. The V gene is TRBV6-1, the J gene TRBJ2-5, with a possible D match to TRBD2 (5 bases). The V gene lost 8 bases and the J gene lost 4 bases, with 17 bases spanning the gap. The germline gives CDR1 MNHNS, CDR2 SASEGT. The CDR3 sequence is 14 residues long. Written as DNA, the CDR3 is TGTGCCAGCCGAGGGCTCGACGGCCGAGAGACCCAGTACTTC. Translation: CASRGLDGRETQYF.

The chain joins TRBV5-1 to TRBJ2-1; possibly TRBD1 for D (7 bases). The germline gives CDR1 SGHRS, CDR2 YFSETQ. With 4 bases removed from V and 6 bases from J, the gap between germline ends came to 14 bases. This CDR3 contains 14 residues. CDR3 residues: CASSTGDSLNEQFF. The CDR3 region has the DNA TGCGCCAGCAGCACAGGGGACTCACTCAATGAGCAGTTCTTC.

This clonotype was detected a few times. The junction shows a germline mismatch at one end, possibly a read error. The chain carries TRBV20-1 and TRBJ2-1; the D call may be TRBD1 or TRBD2 (6 bases each). Germline V gene sequence: CDR1 DFQATT, CDR2 SNEGSKA (reference sequence). The CDR3 extends over 12 amino acids. The DNA of the CDR3 is TGCAGTGCTAGAGATGACGGGGGCTCGCCGTCCTTC. It translates to CSARDDGGSPSF.

The chain is built from TRBV6-4 and TRBJ1-2; D is perhaps TRBD1 (5 bases). V lost 2 bases to trimming and J lost 8 bases, with 18 bases between them. The CDR3 loop spans 15 amino acids. Germline assignment: CDR1 MRHNA and CDR2 SNTAGT. The CDR3 sequence: CASSDTPQALGGYTF. CDR3 nucleotide sequence: TGTGCCAGCAGTGACACTCCACAGGCGCTGGGAGGCTACACCTTC.

The chain couples TRBV20-1 to TRBJ2-7; the match to TRBD2 covers 7 bases. This CDR3 contains 14 residues. Germline V gene data show CDR1 as DFQATT and CDR2 as SNEGSKA (reference sequence). Unmatched junction bases numbered 13, after V lost 5 bases and J lost 6 bases. In DNA form, the CDR3 reads TGCAGTGCTGGAAGGGCTAGCGGCACCAGCGAGCAGTACTTC. It translates to CSAGRASGTSEQYF.

The chain recombines TRBV27 with TRBJ1-1, with D possibly TRBD1 on 6 matching bases. Trimming cost V 0 bases and J 1 base, with 9 bases left between them. The CDR3 is 15 amino acids. Germline CDR1 MNHEY, CDR2 SMNVEV (reference sequence). CDR3 sequence: CASSLSSGANTEAFF. The CDR3 DNA reads as TGTGCCAGCAGTTTATCGTCAGGGGCGAACACTGAAGCTTTCTTT.

J is TRBJ2-7 and V is TRBV15; 7 bases agree with TRBD2. The CDR3 runs 14 residues. From germline, CDR1 is LNHNV and CDR2 YYDKDF (reference sequence). Unmatched junction bases numbered 9, after V lost 1 base and J lost 9 bases. The CDR3 coding sequence is TGTGCCACCAGCAGAGTGCGGGGCGGGAGTGGGCAGTACTTC. This codes for CATSRVRGGSGQYF. Variable domain in full (rest from reference TRBV15 and TRBJ2-7): DAMVIQNPRYQVTQFGKPVTLSCSQTLNHNVMYWYQQKSSQAPKLLFHYYDKDFNNEADTPDNFQSRRPNTSFCFLDIRSPGLGDTAMYLCATSRVRGGSGQYFGPGTRLTVT.

This rearrangement joins TRBV19 to TRBJ2-1; D ambiguous. The CDR3 extends over 12 amino acids. CDR1 is LNHDA and CDR2 is SQIVND in the germline V gene (reference sequence). Trimming removed 6 bases from V and 7 bases from J, with 10 bases in between. The chain's CDR3 is CASSYTVNEQFF. In nucleotides, the CDR3 is TGTGCCAGTAGCTATACGGTGAATGAGCAGTTCTTC.

This clonotype was seen a few times. CDR3 residues: CSASQGAHNSPLHF. The CDR3 DNA reads TGCAGTGCTAGTCAGGGGGCACATAATTCACCCCTCCACTTT. The chain is built from TRBV20-1 and TRBJ1-6, with 8 positions matching TRBD1. Germline values: CDR1 DFQATT, CDR2 SNEGSKA (reference sequence). This CDR3 has 14 residues. Losses at the gene ends were 3 bases for V and 5 bases for J; bases not matched to a gene: 3.

V and J are TRBV2 and TRBJ2-7; D uncertain. The CDR3 has 13 residues. Trimming took off 7 bases at V and 7 bases at J, with 17 bases between the two ends. Germline CDR1 is SNHLY and CDR2 is FYNNEI. CDR3 DNA sequence: TGTGCCAGCACCCCGGACGGGTTCTTAGAGCAGTACTTC. Its protein product is CASTPDGFLEQYF.

Points on this clonotype: One base away lies a much larger clone, so this may be a sequencing read error. The CDR3 sequence is CASSYSTANTEASF. CDR3 nucleotide sequence: TGTGCCAGCAGTTACTCGACAGCGAACACTGAAGCTTCCTTT. The chain couples TRBV6-6 to TRBJ1-1; D might be TRBD1 (5 bases). CDR1 is MNHNY, CDR2 SVGAGI, per germline (reference sequence). This CDR3 contains 14 residues.

The rearrangement uses TRBV19 and TRBJ2-1, with D perhaps being TRBD1 or TRBD2 (5 bases each). V was shortened by 8 bases and J by 8 bases, with 16 bases between the two germline ends. The CDR3 length is 13 residues. Germline CDR1 reads LNHDA; CDR2 reads SQIVND (reference sequence). This CDR3 reads CASSLGLGDEQFF. Written as DNA, the CDR3 is TGTGCCAGTTCCCTAGGACTGGGGGATGAGCAGTTCTTC.

Only one count was recorded for this clonotype. This chain joins TRBV7-9 and TRBJ2-7; D perhaps matches TRBD2 (5 bases). The V gene's germline CDR1 is SEHNR and CDR2 FQNEAQ (reference sequence). This CDR3 has 14 residues. V was shortened by 7 bases and J by 2 bases, with 15 bases between the two germline ends. Written as DNA, the CDR3 is TGTGCCAGCATCCCTTCGGAGGAAACCTACGAGCAGTACTTC. Its protein is CASIPSEETYEQYF.